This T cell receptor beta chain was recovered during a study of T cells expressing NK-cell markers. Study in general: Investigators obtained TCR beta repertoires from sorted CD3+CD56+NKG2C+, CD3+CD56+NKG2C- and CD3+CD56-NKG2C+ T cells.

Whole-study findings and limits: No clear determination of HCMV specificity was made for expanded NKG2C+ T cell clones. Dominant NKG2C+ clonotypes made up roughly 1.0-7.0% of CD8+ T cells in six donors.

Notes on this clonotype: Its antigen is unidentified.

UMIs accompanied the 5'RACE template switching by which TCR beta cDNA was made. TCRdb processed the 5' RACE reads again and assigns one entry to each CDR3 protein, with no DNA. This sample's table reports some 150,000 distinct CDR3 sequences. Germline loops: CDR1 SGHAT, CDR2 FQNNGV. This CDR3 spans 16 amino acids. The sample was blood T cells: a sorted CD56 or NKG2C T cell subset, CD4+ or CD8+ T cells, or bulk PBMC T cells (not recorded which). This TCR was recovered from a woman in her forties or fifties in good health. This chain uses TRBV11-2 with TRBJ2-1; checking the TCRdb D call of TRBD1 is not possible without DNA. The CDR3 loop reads CASSLNPESSYNEQFF.